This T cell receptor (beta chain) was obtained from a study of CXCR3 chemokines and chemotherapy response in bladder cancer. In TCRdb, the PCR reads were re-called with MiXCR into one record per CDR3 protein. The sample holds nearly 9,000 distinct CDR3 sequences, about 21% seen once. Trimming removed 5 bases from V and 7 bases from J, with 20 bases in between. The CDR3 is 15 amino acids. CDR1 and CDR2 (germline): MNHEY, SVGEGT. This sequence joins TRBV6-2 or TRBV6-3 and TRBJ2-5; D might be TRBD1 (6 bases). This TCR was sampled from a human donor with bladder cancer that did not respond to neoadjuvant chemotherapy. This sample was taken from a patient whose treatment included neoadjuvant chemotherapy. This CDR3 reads CASSRTGYSGGTQYF. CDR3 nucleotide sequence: TGTGCCAGCAGTCGTACAGGGTATTCCGGCGGGACCCAGTACTTC.